This section outlines one T cell receptor (beta chain) sequence together with its context. Its antigen is not yet known. One base away there is no much larger clone; base qualities are not given. The trial excluded patients who had a history of autoimmune disease or who were on systemic immunosuppression. Peripheral blood for TCR sequencing was collected from all dose cohorts at baseline, on cycle 4 day 1, and on cycle 7 day 1. Samples were obtained from an open-label, multicenter, first-in-human phase I dose-escalation trial of ivuxolimab. Adults with locally advanced or metastatic melanoma, renal cell, hepatocellular, or head and neck squamous cell carcinoma were enrolled in the trial. Before TCR sequencing, CD4+ T cells and CD8+ T cells were sorted from peripheral blood as separate populations. The data stem from a study of OX40 agonist ivuxolimab in advanced cancers. Study-wide context: The costimulatory receptor OX40 (CD134) was targeted by ivuxolimab, a fully human IgG2 agonistic monoclonal antibody. Prior anti-PD-1, anti-PD-L1 or anti-CTLA-4 therapy was permitted, and checkpoint inhibitors had been received by 40% to 50% of dose-escalation patients. Intravenous ivuxolimab was administered to patients every 2 weeks at six dose levels: 0.01, 0.1, 0.3, 1.5, 3 and 10 mg/kg. Of the approximately 54 patients in dose escalation, about 19 had hepatocellular carcinoma, some 15 had melanoma, 9 had renal cell carcinoma and 9 had head and neck cancer. The dose-escalation cohort was about 86% male with a mean age of approximately 60 years, ranging from about 20 to 85. Three dose-escalation patients achieved partial responses, one with hepatocellular carcinoma and two with cutaneous melanoma. The monotherapy dose-escalation portion (N of about 49 patients) of the phase I ivuxolimab trial is reported in the paper. The point of sequencing TCRbeta in the periphery was to test whether ivuxolimab changed TCR sequence diversity and drove clonal T-cell expansion. General study outcomes and caveats: Which antigens the clonally expanded peripheral T cells were specific for was not determined. At doses from 0.1 to 3.0 mg/kg, clonal expansion was seen in both CD4+ and CD8+ blood T cells between baseline and week 6. In the 0.1-3.0 mg/kg groups, partial responders had among the lowest normalized peripheral clonal expansion, particularly in CD8+ T cells. On average, CD8+ T cells showed more expanded clones than CD4+ T cells after ivuxolimab. Low levels of normalized T-cell clonal expansion were also seen in some patients who did not respond.

The cysteine opens and the phenylalanine closes a CDR3 of 14 amino acids. Only the CDR3 DNA stays, 42 bases, in frame from base 1. Taken from the germline V gene, the CDR1 and CDR2 loops are SNHLY and FYNNEI. The V end loses 2 bases and the J end loses 6 bases, and a stretch of 14 bases separates them. Genomic DNA was isolated from the sorted cells so that the TCRbeta CDR3 region could be sequenced. TCRbeta CDR3 regions were sequenced using the immunoSEQ Assay. TCRdb limited this immuneACCESS table to in-frame rearrangements with V and J called. A share of clones is missing; checked studies link under half to unresolved V genes, and the rest is unexplained. The sample table lists tens of thousands of clones, around 84% of them with a count of one. Together, the top ten hold over 2% of the sample.

Here the sequenced sample was CD4+ or CD8+ T cells sorted from blood, taken in a trial of the OX40 agonist ivuxolimab. The sequence is built from TRBV2 and TRBJ2-7; there is no confident call for the D gene. The origin of this receptor is an adult with an advanced solid tumor such as melanoma, head and neck, liver or kidney cancer. CDR3 loop: CASSETGVQGEQYF. The DNA sequence follows: TGTGCCAGCAGTGAAACTGGGGTCCAAGGCGAGCAGTACTTC.